These 30 T cell receptor beta chains were sequenced from one sample in a study of STAT3 mutations in large granular lymphocyte leukemia. Whole-study results and caveats: Every T-LGLL patient had at least one immunodominant TCRbeta clonotype.

Antigens of these TCRs are unknown. TCRdb keeps only in-frame clones here, not all; method: immunoSEQ multiplex PCR. The table lists some 37,000 clones, around nine tenths of them singletons, with under 0.55% in the top ten. The specimen was PBMCs. The source of these receptors is a human donor with T large granular lymphocyte leukemia. Some clones in this sample may be carry-over from other donors' samples.

This chain links TRBV5-1 with TRBJ1-1; perhaps TRBD1 as D (6 bases). V lost 1 base to trimming and J lost 6 bases, with 13 bases between them. CDR3 length equals 14 residues. Per germline, CDR1 SGHRS and CDR2 YFSETQ. CDR3 region: CASSLTGMWAEAFF. The CDR3 DNA reads TGCGCCAGCAGCTTGACAGGGATGTGGGCTGAAGCTTTCTTT.

V gene TRBV7-8 combines with J gene TRBJ1-2, with D hard to call. The V gene's germline CDR1 is SGHVS and CDR2 FQNEAQ. With 0 bases removed from V and 7 bases from J, the gap between germline ends came to 12 bases. The length of the CDR3 is 14 residues. The CDR3 nucleotides read TGTGCCAGCAGCTTAGCAGGGAGCCGGGCTGGCTACACCTTC. Translation gives CASSLAGSRAGYTF.

The J gene is TRBJ2-5, the V gene TRBV28, with 11 bases fitting TRBD2. Trimming cost V 2 bases and J 5 bases; bases outside gene matches: 7. The CDR3 has 16 residues. In germline, CDR1 is MDHEN, CDR2 SYDVKM. Here the CDR3 reads CASSLELAGGRETQYF. The CDR3, as DNA: TGTGCCAGCAGTTTAGAGCTAGCGGGGGGCCGGGAGACCCAGTACTTC.

The J gene is TRBJ2-3, the V gene TRBV10-3, with D possibly being TRBD2 (7 bases). CDR1 and CDR2 (germline): ENHRY, SYGVKD. This CDR3 comprises 15 residues. The germline V and J ends were trimmed by 2 bases and 6 bases, with 15 bases remaining between them. CDR3: CAISEAAGEGDTQYF. CDR3 nucleotide sequence: TGTGCCATCAGTGAGGCGGCAGGGGAGGGGGATACGCAGTATTTT.

The chain employs TRBV5-6 and TRBJ2-7; 8 nucleotides agree with TRBD1. Germline V gene sequence: CDR1 SGHDT, CDR2 YYEEEE. The CDR3 covers 16 residues. V trimming: 4 bases; J trimming: 0 bases; junction bases outside the gene matches: 9. The CDR3: CASSQSGGYGSYEQYV. The CDR3 DNA sequence: TGTGCCAGCAGCCAATCAGGGGGCTATGGCTCCTACGAGCAGTACGTC.

V gene TRBV29-1 combines with J gene TRBJ1-2, with a possible D match to TRBD1 (5 bases). The CDR3 loop spans 12 amino acids. Between the trimmed V and J ends, which lost 7 bases and 7 bases, there was a span of 16 bases. CDR1 is SQVTM, CDR2 ANQGSEA, per germline. The CDR3 DNA reads TGCAGCGCCCGGGACGGGCTGCTTGGCTACACCTTC. This sequence encodes CSARDGLLGYTF.

The V and J genes are TRBV6-1 and TRBJ2-7, with unresolved D. Trimming took 9 bases from V and 3 from J, leaving 9 bases between them. This CDR3 is built from 11 residues. CDR1 and CDR2 from the germline V gene are MNHNS and SASEGT. In DNA, the CDR3 is TGTGCCAGTGGACCCAACTACGAGCAGTACGTC. Amino acids: CASGPNYEQYV.

The chain links TRBV28 to TRBJ2-7, with 7 bases identical to TRBD1. The CDR3 covers 15 residues. Germline trimming cut 2 bases from V and 6 bases from J; bases unmatched to any gene: 10. Germline lookup yields CDR1 MDHEN and CDR2 SYDVKM. The CDR3 nucleotides read TGTGCCAGCAGTTTAGCGACAGGGCCGGGGTCCGAGCAGTACGTC. Amino acid sequence: CASSLATGPGSEQYV.

The chain joins TRBV5-1 to TRBJ1-6, with TRBD1 identical over 8 bases. Losses at the gene ends were 4 bases for V and 9 bases for J; bases not matched to a gene: 6. The CDR3 runs 14 residues. In germline, CDR1 is SGHRS, CDR2 YFSETQ. CDR3 amino acids: CASSGQGGGSPLHF. The DNA for the CDR3 is TGCGCCAGCAGCGGACAGGGTGGGGGTTCACCCCTCCACTTT.

V usage is TRBV5-6 and J usage is TRBJ2-7, with D possibly TRBD2 on 5 matching bases. This CDR3 contains 15 residues. The ends were cut back, 0 bases at V and 2 bases at J, with 12 bases in the middle. Looked up from germline, CDR1 is SGHDT and CDR2 is YYEEEE. CDR3 amino acids: CASSLGSAGTYEQYV. CDR3 coding DNA: TGTGCCAGCAGCTTGGGTAGCGCAGGAACCTACGAGCAGTACGTC.

The chain has TRBV6-5 and TRBJ1-2, with D perhaps TRBD1 (5 bases). Trimming cost V 5 bases and J 0 bases, with 13 bases left between them. Germline V gene sequence: CDR1 MNHEY, CDR2 SVGAGI. The CDR3 spans 15 residues. CDR3 sequence reads: CASSRDRLTNYGYTF. CDR3 sequence (DNA): TGTGCCAGCAGTCGGGACCGACTAACTAACTATGGCTACACCTTC.

This clone appeared once. This chain connects TRBV5-1 to TRBJ2-3; TRBD1 aligns across 9 bases. The V gene end was trimmed by 4 bases and the J gene end by 6 bases; junction bases not matched to a gene: 9. This CDR3 is built from 15 residues. The germline gives CDR1 SGHRS, CDR2 YFSETQ. Here the CDR3 DNA reads TGCGCCAGCAGCACCGCGGGACAGGGAACTGATACGCAGTATTTT. Translated: CASSTAGQGTDTQYF.

The rearrangement joins TRBV5-5 to TRBJ2-1, with D possibly matching TRBD2 (7 bases). The V end lost 5 bases, the J end lost 8 bases, and 14 bases lay between the germline ends. Germline V CDR1 and CDR2: SGHKS, YYEKEE (reference sequence). The CDR3 is made up of 13 amino acids. CDR3 coding DNA: TGTGCCAGCAGTCTTTGGGGGGGGCATGAGCAGTTCTTC. This sequence encodes CASSLWGGHEQFF.

This clone showed up just once. The rearrangement joins TRBV15 to TRBJ1-2; no reliable D call. Germline lookup yields CDR1 LNHNV and CDR2 YYDKDF (reference sequence). V was clipped by 0 bases and J by 2 bases, with 4 bases between them. This CDR3 has 13 residues. The CDR3 bases are TGTGCCACCAGCAGAGATGCAAACTATGGCTACACCTTC. Its protein product is CATSRDANYGYTF.

This clone was seen a single time. The chain couples TRBV5-1 to TRBJ2-5, with D possibly matching TRBD2 (6 bases). The CDR3 length is 15 residues. The V end lost 4 bases, the J end lost 5 bases, and 18 bases lay between the germline ends. CDR1 is SGHRS and CDR2 is YFSETQ in the germline V gene. The CDR3, as DNA: TGCGCCAGCAGCGCAATCCCAGGTGGAGGGGAGACCCAGTACTTC. This translates into CASSAIPGGGETQYF.

This clone showed up just once. This chain joins TRBV7-9 and TRBJ2-1, with D unresolved. Trimming removed 6 bases from V and 6 bases from J, with 6 bases in between. The CDR3 extends over 11 amino acids. CDR1 is SEHNR and CDR2 is FQNEAQ in the germline V gene (reference sequence). The CDR3 DNA reads TGTGCCAGCAGTTACGGCAATGAGCAGTTCTTC. Translating it yields CASSYGNEQFF. Full variable domain (rest looked up from reference TRBV7-9 and TRBJ2-1): DTGVSQNPRHKITKRGQNVTFRCDPISEHNRLYWYRQTLGQGPEFLTYFQNEAQLEKSRLLSDRFSAERPKGSFSTLEIQRTEQGDSAMYLCASSYGNEQFFGPGTRLTVL.

This sequence joins TRBV6-5 and TRBJ1-6; D is unresolved. CDR1 is MNHEY, CDR2 SVGAGI, per germline. The CDR3 length is 13 residues. The V and J ends lost 6 bases and 10 bases respectively, with 13 bases between them. CDR3 DNA: TGTGCCAGCAGATGGGCCGATGGGTCACCCCTCCACTTT. As protein: CASRWADGSPLHF.

The sample holds one count of this clone. The CDR3 region is CASSSSTGAYNEQFF. The DNA for the CDR3 is TGCGCCAGCAGCTCCAGTACAGGGGCCTACAATGAGCAGTTCTTC. This chain connects TRBV5-1 to TRBJ2-1; 7 nucleotides agree with TRBD1. This CDR3 is built from 15 residues. J lost 2 bases, V lost 3 bases, and 5 bases had no gene match. Germline loops: CDR1 SGHRS, CDR2 YFSETQ.

This clone turned up a few times. This chain uses TRBV9 with TRBJ1-4; maybe TRBD1 (6 bases). CDR3 size: 16 residues. Trimming left V 0 bases short and J 7 bases short, with 16 bases between. CDR1 and CDR2 from the germline V gene are SGDLS and YYNGEE. CDR3 protein: CASSVDGAGVGEKLFF. CDR3 DNA sequence: TGTGCCAGCAGCGTAGACGGGGCAGGGGTGGGTGAAAAACTGTTTTTT. The entire variable domain, with the rest obtained from reference TRBV9 and TRBJ1-4, is as follows: DSGVTQTPKHLITATGQRVTLRCSPRSGDLSVYWYQQSLDQGLQFLIQYYNGEERAKGNILERFSAQQFPDLHSELNLSSLELGDSALYFCASSVDGAGVGEKLFFGSGTQLSVL.

The V and J genes are TRBV4-2 and TRBJ2-7; a possible D gene is TRBD2 (5 bases). CDR1 and CDR2 (germline): LGHNA, YNFKEQ. The CDR3 contains 15 residues. V lost 0 bases to trimming and J lost 3 bases, with 12 bases between them. The CDR3 protein is CASSQDRGFVYEQYF. The CDR3 region has the DNA TGTGCCAGCAGCCAAGATCGGGGATTCGTCTACGAGCAGTACTTC.

This clone has only one observation. The gene calls are TRBV6-1 and TRBJ2-6; D gene ambiguous. Trimming shortened V by 4 bases and J by 0 bases, and 16 bases separated the two germline ends. The CDR3 covers 18 residues. The germline gives CDR1 MNHNS, CDR2 SASEGT. Written as DNA, the CDR3 is TGTGCCAGCAGTGCCCTCGGTCAGGCGTACTCTGGGGCCAACGTCCTGACTTTC. This codes for CASSALGQAYSGANVLTF.

The chain couples TRBV5-6 to TRBJ2-1; 16 nucleotides align to TRBD2. This CDR3 comprises 16 residues. CDR1 and CDR2 (germline): SGHDT, YYEEEE. The V and J ends lost 5 bases and 9 bases, in that order; junction bases with no gene match: 8. The CDR3: CASRGLAGGHEGEQFF. DNA for the CDR3: TGTGCCAGCAGGGGACTAGCGGGGGGGCATGAGGGTGAGCAGTTCTTC.

The rearrangement links TRBV12-5 to TRBJ2-7; TRBD1 agrees at 7 bases. With 5 bases clipped from V and 7 bases from J, the junction kept 8 bases outside the gene matches. The CDR3 spans 13 residues. Per the germline V gene, CDR1 is LGHNT and CDR2 is FRNRAP. CDR3 nucleotides: TGTGCTAGTGGTACAGGGGACAACGGTGAGCAGTACGTC. Translated, it gives CASGTGDNGEQYV.

The chain combines TRBV7-2 with TRBJ2-1, with D unclear. This CDR3 region has 13 residues. Trimming removed 5 bases from V and 8 bases from J, with 13 bases in between. Germline values: CDR1 SGHTA, CDR2 FQGNSA. The CDR3 loop reads CASSPYVSDEQFF. The CDR3 nucleotides read TGTGCCAGCAGCCCGTATGTGAGTGATGAGCAGTTCTTC.

This chain uses TRBV29-1 with TRBJ1-1, with D tentatively TRBD1 (5 bases). The ends were cut back, 6 bases at V and 2 bases at J, with 13 bases in the middle. Germline-derived CDR1 and CDR2 are SQVTM and ANQGSEA. The CDR3 totals 13 residues. CDR3 amino acids: CSVTRDGNTEAFF. CDR3 DNA sequence: TGCAGCGTAACCAGGGACGGAAACACTGAAGCTTTCTTT.

CDR3 amino acids: CASSLYSRTDTQYF. The DNA of the CDR3 is TGTGCCAGCAGCTTATACAGCCGCACAGATACGCAGTATTTT. The V gene is TRBV5-6, the J gene TRBJ2-3; no firm D call. Germline V gene sequence: CDR1 SGHDT, CDR2 YYEEEE. V lost 2 bases and J 1 base, leaving 8 bases between the germline ends. The CDR3 is 14 residues long.

The chain couples TRBV29-1 to TRBJ2-2, with TRBD2 matching 7 bases. CDR1 and CDR2 (germline): SQVTM, ANQGSEA. The CDR3 runs 14 residues. The trim removed 4 bases at V and 1 base at J, leaving 3 bases unmatched. This CDR3 reads CSVGAGENTGELFF. The CDR3 DNA reads as TGCAGCGTTGGGGCGGGGGAGAACACCGGGGAGCTGTTTTTT.

The chain joins TRBV5-1 to TRBJ2-7; unclear D gene. CDR1 is SGHRS, CDR2 YFSETQ, per germline. The germline V and J ends were trimmed by 0 bases and 2 bases, with 9 bases remaining between them. This CDR3 contains 14 residues. CDR3 bases: TGCGCCAGCAGCTTGGGTGACGGCACCTACGAGCAGTACGTC. This encodes CASSLGDGTYEQYV.

This chain links TRBV4-1 with TRBJ2-7; 7 nucleotides match TRBD1. The CDR3 sequence is 12 residues long. The V and J ends lost 3 bases and 4 bases, in that order; junction bases with no gene match: 0. Germline-derived CDR1 and CDR2 are MGHRA and YSYEKL. The DNA for the CDR3 is TGCGCCAGCAGCCAGACAGGGTACGAGCAGTACTTC. Its protein is CASSQTGYEQYF.

This clone has only one observation. The CDR3 here is CASRRGGPNNSPLHF. The CDR3 coding sequence is TGTGCCAGCAGGCGGGGCGGACCGAATAATTCACCCCTCCACTTT. The chain links TRBV5-6 to TRBJ1-6, with a possible D match to TRBD1 (5 bases). The germline CDR1 and CDR2 sequences are SGHDT and YYEEEE. Trimming pared 5 bases from V and 5 bases from J, leaving 14 bases between. CDR3 length: 15 amino acids.